One T cell receptor beta chain is described in this entry. The antigen remains undetermined. The source of the sample is a study of shared clonotypes between healthy human individuals. The germline V and J ends were trimmed by 3 bases and 7 bases, with 21 bases remaining between them. CDR1 and CDR2 from the germline V gene are MNHEY and SMNVEV (reference sequence). The CDR3 spans 17 residues. Profiling relied on immunoSEQ multiplex PCR, and the TCRdb table lists in-frame clones only, not all of them. Among about 380,000 clones listed, approximately 96% were seen once. The study's findings and limits: Some naive CD4 clonotypes, roughly 4.7%, turned up in common across a handful of donors.

Sequences were obtained from memory CD8+ T cells sorted from blood. Subset defined: CD45RO+ cells pooled with CCR7-negative TemRA cells. V gene TRBV27 combines with J gene TRBJ1-4, with D possibly being TRBD1 (5 bases). The TCR sequence derives from a man aged 25-45 years in good health. In DNA, the CDR3 is TGTGCCAGCAGTTTGGCGGATAAGGGGCGGGTAGGTGAAAAACTGTTTTTT. It translates to CASSLADKGRVGEKLFF.